A single sample is the source of the 23 T cell receptor beta chains below, sequenced in a study of blood T cell repertoires in COVID-19. The assay was immunoSEQ multiplex PCR, and TCRdb's table has in-frame clones only and misses some. This table holds 310,000 or so clones, roughly 87% found once. Input material: PBMCs or T cells enriched from blood (not recorded which). These TCRs come from a woman under 40 who had recovered from COVID-19.

The chain joins TRBV19 to TRBJ1-4; D call uncertain. There are 12 residues in the CDR3. Between the trimmed V and J ends, which lost 6 bases and 7 bases, there was a span of 9 bases. Germline CDR1 is LNHDA and CDR2 is SQIVND (reference sequence). The CDR3: CASRAGSEKLFF. CDR3 nucleotide sequence: TGTGCCAGTAGAGCGGGTTCTGAAAAACTGTTTTTT. The full variable domain, completed using reference TRBV19 and TRBJ1-4, is DGGITQSPKYLFRKEGQNVTLSCEQNLNHDAMYWYRQDPGQGLRLIYYSQIVNDFQKGDIAEGYSVSREKKESFPLTVTSAQKNPTAFYLCASRAGSEKLFFGSGTQLSVL.

A single count supports this clone. The chain carries TRBV3-1 (or the pseudogene TRBV3-2) and TRBJ2-5; a weak D match, TRBD2 (6 bases). The CDR3 runs 16 residues. CDR1 LGHDT and CDR2 YNNKEL come from the germline V gene (reference sequence). The V and J ends lost 3 bases and 2 bases respectively, with 16 bases between them. The CDR3, as DNA: TGTGCCAGCAGCCACCTGACTCTGCGGGGACAAGAGACCCAGTACTTC. This encodes CASSHLTLRGQETQYF.

The J gene is TRBJ1-2, the V gene TRBV29-1; possible D gene TRBD1, 6 bases. Germline-derived CDR1 and CDR2 are SQVTM and ANQGSEA. This CDR3 is 14 amino acids long. The V gene lost 4 bases and the J gene lost 2 bases, with 14 bases spanning the gap. The CDR3 coding sequence is TGCAGCGTTGGGGGGACAACCCAAAACTATGGCTACACCTTC. Its protein is CSVGGTTQNYGYTF. Full variable domain (remainder filled in from reference TRBV29-1 and TRBJ1-2): SAVISQKPSRDICQRGTSLTIQCQVDSQVTMMFWYRQQPGQSLTLIATANQGSEATYESGFVIDKFPISRPNLTFSTLTVSNMSPEDSSIYLCSVGGTTQNYGYTFGSGTRLTVV.

The rearrangement joins TRBV4-1 to TRBJ1-5; D possibly corresponds to TRBD1 (5 bases). V dropped 4 bases and J dropped 2 bases, with 15 bases sitting between them. CDR1 is MGHRA, CDR2 YSYEKL, per germline. This CDR3 region has 16 residues. The CDR3 DNA is TGCGCCAGCAGCCTCTGGTGGGGCCTTGGCAATCAGCCCCAGCATTTT. It is translated as CASSLWWGLGNQPQHF.

The chain has TRBV11-1 and TRBJ2-3; the D gene is possibly TRBD1 (6 bases). From germline, CDR1 is SGHAT and CDR2 FQDESV (reference sequence). V lost 3 bases and J 3 bases, leaving 7 bases between the germline ends. CDR3 length: 13 residues. The chain's CDR3 is CASSFTGTDTQYF. The CDR3 DNA reads TGTGCCAGCAGCTTCACAGGGACAGATACGCAGTATTTT.

The V and J genes are TRBV30 and TRBJ1-5, with 7 bases matching TRBD1. This CDR3 is built from 14 residues. CDR1 is GTSNPN, CDR2 SVGIG, per germline (reference sequence). The trim removed 3 bases at V and 4 bases at J, leaving 6 bases unmatched. CDR3 region: CAWSTGTVNQPQHF. The CDR3 DNA reads as TGTGCCTGGAGCACCGGGACAGTTAATCAGCCCCAGCATTTT. Based on the CDR3 plus reference TRBV30 and TRBJ1-5, the full variable domain is SQTIHQWPATLVQPVGSPLSLECTVEGTSNPNLYWYRQAAGRGLQLLFYSVGIGQISSEVPQNLSASRPQDRQFILSSKKLLLSDSGFYLCAWSTGTVNQPQHFGDGTRLSIL.

This clone was seen only a few times. The genes are TRBV19 and TRBJ1-6, with TRBD1 as a possible D gene (5 bases). CDR1 is LNHDA and CDR2 is SQIVND in the germline V gene (reference sequence). The length of the CDR3 is 14 residues. The V and J ends lost 4 bases and 10 bases respectively, with 14 bases between them. CDR3 amino acids: CASSTGGLGSPLHF. Here the CDR3 DNA reads TGTGCCAGTAGTACTGGGGGACTGGGCTCACCCCTCCACTTT.

V is TRBV7-8 and J is TRBJ2-6, with D possibly TRBD1 on 6 matching bases. Trimming removed 3 bases at V and 0 bases at J, with 9 bases between. The CDR3 sequence is 16 residues long. Germline V gives CDR1 SGHVS, CDR2 FQNEAQ. Here the CDR3 reads CASSFLDSSGANVLTF. CDR3 in DNA: TGTGCCAGCAGCTTTCTGGACAGCTCTGGGGCCAACGTCCTGACTTTC.

J is TRBJ2-2 and V is TRBV27; TRBD1 matches at 10 bases. V dropped 4 bases and J dropped 4; count of bases not matched to a gene: 3. From germline, CDR1 is MNHEY and CDR2 SMNVEV (reference sequence). The CDR3 is made up of 15 amino acids. The CDR3 region is CASSYRTGGTGELFF. The DNA for the CDR3 is TGTGCCAGCAGTTACCGGACAGGGGGCACCGGGGAGCTGTTTTTT.

The V call is TRBV28, the J call TRBJ1-2; tentatively, D is TRBD1 (6 bases). Germline V gene lookup returns CDR1 MDHEN and CDR2 SYDVKM. The CDR3 runs to 15 residues. Trimming stripped 7 bases from V and 7 bases from J, with 22 bases between. The chain's CDR3 is CASTPGQTGSSGYTF. CDR3 coding DNA: TGTGCCAGCACCCCCGGACAGACTGGGAGCTCTGGCTACACCTTC.

The chain combines TRBV6-2 or TRBV6-3 with TRBJ1-6, with 7 bases matching TRBD1. V was clipped by 5 bases and J by 10 bases; unmatched bases: 11. The germline V gene encodes CDR1 MNHEY and CDR2 SVGEGT. The CDR3 is made up of 15 amino acids. The CDR3, as DNA: TGTGCCAGCAGTGGACGGGACAGCCAACGCTCACCCCTCCACTTT. Amino acids: CASSGRDSQRSPLHF.

CDR3 nucleotide sequence: TGTGCCAGCAGCCCTACAGGGCAAGAGACCCAGTACTTC. Encoded protein: CASSPTGQETQYF. This chain links TRBV9 with TRBJ2-5; D might be TRBD1 (6 bases). The V gene lost 4 bases and the J gene lost 2 bases, with 9 bases spanning the gap. In germline, CDR1 is SGDLS, CDR2 YYNGEE. The CDR3 totals 13 residues.

This chain connects TRBV18 to TRBJ1-6; D remains ambiguous. V shed 2 bases and J shed 9 bases, with 8 bases lying between them. The length of the CDR3 is 13 residues. Germline V gene data show CDR1 as KGHSH and CDR2 as LQKENI. CDR3 sequence reads: CASSPEGGSPLHF. CDR3 sequence (DNA): TGTGCCAGCTCACCAGAGGGTGGTTCACCCCTCCACTTT.

V usage is TRBV5-8 and J usage is TRBJ1-2, with D possibly matching TRBD1 (6 bases). Trimming pared 1 base from V and 6 bases from J, leaving 16 bases between. From germline, CDR1 is SGHTS and CDR2 YDEGEE. This CDR3 contains 15 residues. The CDR3 loop reads CASSLLGGPGDGYTF. Here the CDR3 DNA reads TGTGCCAGCAGCTTGCTTGGAGGCCCAGGGGATGGCTACACCTTC.

V is TRBV5-1 and J is TRBJ1-3; D possibly corresponds to TRBD1 (6 bases). Deletions cut 0 bases from V and 2 bases from J, with 6 bases between. Germline values: CDR1 SGHRS, CDR2 YFSETQ. The CDR3 is 14 amino acids. The CDR3 bases are TGCGCCAGCAGCTTGGGGACAGCTGGAAACACCATATATTTT. Protein sequence: CASSLGTAGNTIYF.

The chain recombines TRBV19 with TRBJ1-2; 10 nucleotides align to TRBD1. Germline-derived CDR1 and CDR2 are LNHDA and SQIVND (reference sequence). CDR3 length: 15 amino acids. The V gene end was trimmed by 6 bases and the J gene end by 7 bases; junction bases not matched to a gene: 11. The CDR3 bases are TGTGCCAGTAGACGGGGGACAGGGGACTCCGCTGGCTACACCTTC. Its translation: CASRRGTGDSAGYTF.

CDR3 protein: CAWSSGLRLFF. CDR3 bases: TGTGCCTGGAGTTCCGGCCTGCGGCTGTTTTTT. V and J are TRBV30 and TRBJ1-4; no clear D. Trimming removed 2 bases at V and 14 bases at J, with 12 bases between. The CDR3 extends over 11 amino acids. Germline CDR1 and CDR2: GTSNPN and SVGIG (reference sequence).

V and J are TRBV9 and TRBJ1-1, with TRBD1 identical over 9 bases. Trimming removed 4 bases from V and 5 bases from J; junction bases left unmatched: 9. This CDR3 has 15 amino acids. Germline V gene lookup returns CDR1 SGDLS and CDR2 YYNGEE. The CDR3 loop is CASSSRTGEGTEAFF. The DNA for the CDR3 is TGTGCCAGCAGCTCCCGGACAGGGGAAGGTACTGAAGCTTTCTTT.

This chain links TRBV29-1 with TRBJ2-2, with 9 bases fitting TRBD1. The CDR3 consists of 15 residues. Trimming cost V 3 bases and J 4 bases; bases outside gene matches: 6. Germline values: CDR1 SQVTM, CDR2 ANQGSEA. CDR3 in DNA: TGCAGCGTTGACCAGGGACAGGGAAGCACCGGGGAGCTGTTTTTT. Its protein product is CSVDQGQGSTGELFF.

Only a few counts were recorded for this clone. The chain links TRBV7-9 to TRBJ1-1; D is unresolved. CDR1 SEHNR and CDR2 FQNEAQ come from the germline V gene (reference sequence). There are 12 residues in the CDR3. V lost 5 bases to trimming and J lost 4 bases, with 8 bases between them. CDR3 amino acids: CASSPPGTEAFF. The CDR3 nucleotides read TGTGCCAGCAGCCCCCCGGGCACTGAAGCTTTCTTT.

This clone was seen once. The sample holds other DNA sequences that translate to the same CDR3. V is TRBV5-1 and J is TRBJ1-6; possible D gene TRBD1, 5 bases. The V and J ends lost 0 bases and 7 bases respectively, with 8 bases between them. In germline, CDR1 is SGHRS, CDR2 YFSETQ. CDR3 size: 14 residues. CDR3 in amino acids: CASSLGQTNSPLHF. The CDR3 DNA follows: TGCGCCAGCAGCTTGGGACAGACAAATTCACCCCTCCACTTT.

The J gene is TRBJ1-2, the V gene TRBV6-1; no clear D gene. V dropped 0 bases and J dropped 7 bases, with 12 bases sitting between them. From germline, CDR1 is MNHNS and CDR2 SASEGT. The CDR3 contains 14 residues. The CDR3 sequence: CASSEAQRSRGYTF. CDR3 DNA sequence: TGTGCCAGCAGTGAAGCGCAAAGGAGCCGTGGCTACACCTTC.

This clone appeared once. The rearrangement joins TRBV6-5 to TRBJ1-3; D unresolved. There are 11 residues in the CDR3. CDR1 is MNHEY, CDR2 SVGAGI, per germline. V was cut by 5 bases and J by 7 bases, with 6 bases left in between. CDR3: CASSSPNTIYF. The CDR3, as DNA: TGTGCCAGCAGTAGCCCTAACACCATATATTTT.